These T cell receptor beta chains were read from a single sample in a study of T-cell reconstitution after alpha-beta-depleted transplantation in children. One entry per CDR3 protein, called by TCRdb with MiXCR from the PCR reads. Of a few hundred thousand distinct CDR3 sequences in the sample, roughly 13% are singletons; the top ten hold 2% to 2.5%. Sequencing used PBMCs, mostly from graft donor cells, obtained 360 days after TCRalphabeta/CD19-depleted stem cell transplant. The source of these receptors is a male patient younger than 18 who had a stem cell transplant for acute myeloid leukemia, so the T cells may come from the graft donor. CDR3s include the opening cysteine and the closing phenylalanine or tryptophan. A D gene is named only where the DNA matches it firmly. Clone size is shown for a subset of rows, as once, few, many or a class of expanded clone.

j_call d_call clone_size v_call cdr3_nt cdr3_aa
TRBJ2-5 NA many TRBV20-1 TGCAGTGCTAGAGATGGGCCGGGCGAGACCCAGTACTTC CSARDGPGETQYF
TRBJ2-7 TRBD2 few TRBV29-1 TGCAGCGTTGCTGAAGGGAAGTGGGAGGGCCGATCCTACGAGCAGTACTTC CSVAEGKWEGRSYEQYF
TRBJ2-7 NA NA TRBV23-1 TGCGCCAGCCTGAACGGGCAGTACTTC CASLNGQYF
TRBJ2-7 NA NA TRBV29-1 TGCAGCGTCGCTACACTAGTATCCTACGAGCAGTACTTC CSVATLVSYEQYF
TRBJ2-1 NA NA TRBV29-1 TGCAGCGTTGTTTTGGACTACAATGAGCAGTTCTTC CSVVLDYNEQFF
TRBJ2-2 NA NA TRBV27 TGTGCCAGCAGTTTATCCCACAACACCGGGGAGCTGTTTTTT CASSLSHNTGELFF
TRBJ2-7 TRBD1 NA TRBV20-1 TGCAGTGCAAAGGGACAGGTCTATCTATACGAGCAGTACTTC CSAKGQVYLYEQYF
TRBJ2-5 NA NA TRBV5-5 TGTGCCAGCAGCCTGAGAATACTCCAAGAGACCCAGTACTTC CASSLRILQETQYF
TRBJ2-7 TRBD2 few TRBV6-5 TGTGCCAGCAGGCCTCGGGATAGCGGGGCCTACGAGCAGTACTTC CASRPRDSGAYEQYF
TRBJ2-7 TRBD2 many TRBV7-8 TGTGCCAGCAGCTCCGGACTAGCGGGAGGGGGTACCTACGAGCAGTACTTC CASSSGLAGGGTYEQYF
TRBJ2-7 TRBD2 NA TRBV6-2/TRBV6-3 TGTGCCAGCAGAGCCCCGGGGGGGTCCCACTACGAGCAGTACTTC CASRAPGGSHYEQYF
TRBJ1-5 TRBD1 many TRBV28 TGTGCCAGCAGTTTCCAGGGGGCAGGTGATCAGCCCCAGCATTTT CASSFQGAGDQPQHF
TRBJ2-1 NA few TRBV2 TGTGCCAGCAGTCCTGAAGACAATGAGCAGTTCTTC CASSPEDNEQFF
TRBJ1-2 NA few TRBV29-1 TGCAGCGTTGAGGGGCCGGATGGCTACACCTTC CSVEGPDGYTF
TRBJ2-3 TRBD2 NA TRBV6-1 TGTGCCAGCAGGGCCCTAGCGGGAGACGCAGATACGCAGTATTTT CASRALAGDADTQYF
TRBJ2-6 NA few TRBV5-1 TGCGCCAGCAGCTGGACAGCTTCTGGGGCCAACGTCCTGACTTTC CASSWTASGANVLTF
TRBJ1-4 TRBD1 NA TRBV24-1 TGTGCCACCAGTGACCCGGGACAGCCTAATGAAAAACTGTTTTTT CATSDPGQPNEKLFF
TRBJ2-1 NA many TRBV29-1 TGCAGCGTTGTAAGGACTCTGCGGTTTGAGCAGTTCTTC CSVVRTLRFEQFF
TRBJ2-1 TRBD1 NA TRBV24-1 TGTGCCACCAGGGCCAGACAGGGGGGACGGAATGAGCAGTTCTTC CATRARQGGRNEQFF
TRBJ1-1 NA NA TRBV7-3 TGTGCCAGCAGCTTAACGCGAGGTGGCACTGAAGCTTTCTTT CASSLTRGGTEAFF
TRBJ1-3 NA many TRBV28 TGTGCCAGCAGTTCCCAGGGGTTTGGAAACACCATATATTTT CASSSQGFGNTIYF
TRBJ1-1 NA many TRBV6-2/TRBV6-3 TGTGCCAGCAGTTACGGAGGGTCGGGGACTGAAGCTTTCTTT CASSYGGSGTEAFF
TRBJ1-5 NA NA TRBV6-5 TGTGCCAGCAGTTGGTTCTCGGGAGATCAGCCCCAGCATTTT CASSWFSGDQPQHF
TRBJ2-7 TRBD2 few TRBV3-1 TGTGCCAGCAGCCATCGTAGCGGGGTCTACGAGCAGTACTTC CASSHRSGVYEQYF
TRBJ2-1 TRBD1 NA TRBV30 TGTGCCTGGAGTGCGACAGGGCGACGGGATGAGCAGTTCTTC CAWSATGRRDEQFF
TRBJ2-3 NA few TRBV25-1 TGTGCCAGCAGTTTTCAATGGGGACACGCAGATACGCAGTATTTT CASSFQWGHADTQYF
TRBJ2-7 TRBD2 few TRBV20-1 TGCAGTGCTTCTAGCGGGAGTTTATACGAGCAGTACTTC CSASSGSLYEQYF
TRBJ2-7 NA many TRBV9 TGTGCCAGCAGCCTTCAGACTGGTGCCTACGAGCAGTACTTC CASSLQTGAYEQYF
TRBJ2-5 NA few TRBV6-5 TGTGCCAGCAGTTACCCACTGGGAACCCTCGTCGGGACCCAGTACTTC CASSYPLGTLVGTQYF
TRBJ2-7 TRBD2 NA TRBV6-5 TGTGCCAGCAGTTACCCGGGACTAGCGGGAGGGCCCCCCTACGAGCAGTACTTC CASSYPGLAGGPPYEQYF
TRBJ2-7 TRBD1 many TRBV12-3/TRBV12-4 TGTGCCAGCAGGACGGGACAGATTTCCTACGAGCAGTACTTC CASRTGQISYEQYF
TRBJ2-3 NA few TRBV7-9 TGTGCCAGCAGCTTAGGGGGCCCCGCGGGGCCCACGGATACGCAGTATTTT CASSLGGPAGPTDTQYF
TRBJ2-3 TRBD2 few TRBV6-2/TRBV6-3 TGTGCCAGCAGTTACCTAGCGGGAGGGCCAAAAGATACAGATACGCAGTATTTT CASSYLAGGPKDTDTQYF
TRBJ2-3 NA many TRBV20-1 TGCAGTGCTAGTGGAGTTAGCACAGATACGCAGTATTTT CSASGVSTDTQYF
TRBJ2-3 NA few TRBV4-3 TGCGCCAGCAGCCAAGATCTCGGCAGCCCAGTCACAGATACGCAGTATTTT CASSQDLGSPVTDTQYF
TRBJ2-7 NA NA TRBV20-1 TGCAGTGCTAGAGAGGATTCACTAGTACACGAGCAGTACTTC CSAREDSLVHEQYF
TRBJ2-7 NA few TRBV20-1 TGCAGTGCTAGACCGACCTCGGTAGGGTACGAGCAGTACTTC CSARPTSVGYEQYF
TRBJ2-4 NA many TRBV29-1 TGCAGCGTGGGAGACAGGGAGGACATTCAGTACTTC CSVGDREDIQYF
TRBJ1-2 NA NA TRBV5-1 TGCGCCAGCAGCTTGGCCCCGGAGGGGGACTATGGCTACACCTTC CASSLAPEGDYGYTF
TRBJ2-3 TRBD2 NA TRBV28 TGTGCCAGCAGTTTAGCGGGAAGGCTAGCGGGAGTGCTCACAGATACGCAGTATTTT CASSLAGRLAGVLTDTQYF
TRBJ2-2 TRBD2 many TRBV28 TGTGCCAGCAGTTTCACACGTAGGCTAGCGGGATTGAACGGGGAGCTGTTTTTT CASSFTRRLAGLNGELFF
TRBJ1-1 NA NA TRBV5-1 TGCGCCAGCAGCCCAGAGTTCTTAGGGGCCGCTTTCTTT CASSPEFLGAAFF
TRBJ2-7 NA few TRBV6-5 TGTGCCAGCAGTTACAGTTCTCGGGACTTCAGGATCTACGAGCAGTACTTC CASSYSSRDFRIYEQYF
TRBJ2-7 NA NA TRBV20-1 TGCAGTGCTTTTGATCCGGGACACCTGGACGGGATGACCTACGAGCAGTACTTC CSAFDPGHLDGMTYEQYF
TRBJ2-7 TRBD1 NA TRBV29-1 TGCAGCCCACCGACAGGGGGCGAGCAGTACTTC CSPPTGGEQYF
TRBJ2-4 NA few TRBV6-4 TGTGCCAGCCAGACGGGGCATTCGATAGCCAAAAACATTCAGTACTTC CASQTGHSIAKNIQYF
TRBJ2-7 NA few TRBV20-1 TGCAGTGCCAGGCCCAGGGGAATATACGAGCAGTACTTC CSARPRGIYEQYF
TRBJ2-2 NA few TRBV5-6 TGTGCCAGCAGCTTGGAACGTCGGAACACCGGGGAGCTGTTTTTT CASSLERRNTGELFF
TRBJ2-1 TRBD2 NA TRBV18 TGTGCCAGCTCACGCGGGAGCCTCAGATACAATGAGCAGTTCTTC CASSRGSLRYNEQFF
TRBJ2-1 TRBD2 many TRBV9 TGTGCCAGCAGCGCCGGGACTAGGCGGGATGAGCAGTTCTTC CASSAGTRRDEQFF
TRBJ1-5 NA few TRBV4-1 TGCGCCAGCAGCCCGACAGGCCCTTATAGCAATCAGCCCCAGCATTTT CASSPTGPYSNQPQHF
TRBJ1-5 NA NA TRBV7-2 TGTGCCAGCAGCTTAGGGGGGCTGAATAGCAATCAGCCCCAGCATTTT CASSLGGLNSNQPQHF
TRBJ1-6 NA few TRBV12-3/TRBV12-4 TGTGCCAGCAGTTTGGGCAGGCAGAATTCACCCCTCCACTTT CASSLGRQNSPLHF
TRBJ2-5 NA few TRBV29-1 TGCAGCGCCGATCTTACAGGGATGGAGACCCAGTACTTC CSADLTGMETQYF
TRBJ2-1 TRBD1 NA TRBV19 TGTGCCAGTAGTATTCAGGGACAGAACAATGAGCAGTTCTTC CASSIQGQNNEQFF
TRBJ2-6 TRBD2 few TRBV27 TGTGCCAGCAGTTTACCTGGACTAGCGGGATTTGGGGCCAACGTCCTGACTTTC CASSLPGLAGFGANVLTF